This T cell receptor beta chain was found in a study of cytomegalovirus exposure and HLA in healthy donors. Trimming removed 5 bases from V and 3 bases from J, with 11 bases in between. The V gene's germline CDR1 is MDHEN and CDR2 SYDVKM. The CDR3 has 13 residues. The primer mix had 60 Vbeta and 13 Jbeta primers. Assay used: immunoSEQ multiplex PCR; TCRdb lists only in-frame clones, some missing. The table records about 120,000 clones, 78% of them present only once. The gene calls are TRBV28 and TRBJ2-7, with D perhaps matching TRBD1 (5 bases). Sequencing input: PBMCs. This receptor was obtained from a female donor in good health and CMV-seronegative. CDR3 bases: TGTGCCAGCAGTGTCTTACAGGACTACGAGCAGTACTTC. Translation gives CASSVLQDYEQYF.